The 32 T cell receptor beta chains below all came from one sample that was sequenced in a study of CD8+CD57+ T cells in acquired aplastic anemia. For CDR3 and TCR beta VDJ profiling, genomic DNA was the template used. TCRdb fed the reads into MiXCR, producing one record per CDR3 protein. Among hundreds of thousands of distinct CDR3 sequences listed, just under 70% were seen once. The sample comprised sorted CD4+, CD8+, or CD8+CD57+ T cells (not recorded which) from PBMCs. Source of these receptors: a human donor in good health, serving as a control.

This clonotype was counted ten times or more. CDR3 in DNA: TGTGCCATCAGTGACAGGGGTGGAACTAATGAAAAACTGTTTTTT. It translates to CAISDRGGTNEKLFF. The chain employs TRBV10-3 and TRBJ1-4, with D possibly matching TRBD1 (6 bases). The length of the CDR3 is 15 residues. Trimming removed 3 bases at V and 1 base at J, with 9 bases between. The V gene's germline CDR1 is ENHRY and CDR2 SYGVKD.

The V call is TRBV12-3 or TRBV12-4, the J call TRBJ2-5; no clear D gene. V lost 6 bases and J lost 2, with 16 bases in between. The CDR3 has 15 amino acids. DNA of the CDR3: TGTGCCAGCAGCAGACACCGGCGGACGCAAGAGACCCAGTACTTC. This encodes CASSRHRRTQETQYF.

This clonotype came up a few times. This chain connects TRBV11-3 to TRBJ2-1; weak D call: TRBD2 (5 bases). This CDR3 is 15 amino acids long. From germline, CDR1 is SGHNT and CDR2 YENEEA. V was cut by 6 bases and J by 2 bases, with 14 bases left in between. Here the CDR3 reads CASRSLGRAYNEQFF. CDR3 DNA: TGTGCCAGCAGATCACTAGGAAGAGCCTACAATGAGCAGTTCTTC. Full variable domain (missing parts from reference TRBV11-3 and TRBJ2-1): EAGVVQSPRYKIIEKKQPVAFWCNPISGHNTLYWYLQNLGQGPELLIRYENEEAVDDSQLPKDRFSAERLKGVDSTLKIQPAELGDSAVYLCASRSLGRAYNEQFFGPGTRLTVL.

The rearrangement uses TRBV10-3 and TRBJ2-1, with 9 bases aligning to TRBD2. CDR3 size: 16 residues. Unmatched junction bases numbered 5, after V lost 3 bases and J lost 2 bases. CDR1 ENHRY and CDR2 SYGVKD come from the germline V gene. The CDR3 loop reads CAISEESGGPYNEQFF. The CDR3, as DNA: TGTGCCATCAGTGAAGAAAGCGGGGGGCCCTACAATGAGCAGTTCTTC.

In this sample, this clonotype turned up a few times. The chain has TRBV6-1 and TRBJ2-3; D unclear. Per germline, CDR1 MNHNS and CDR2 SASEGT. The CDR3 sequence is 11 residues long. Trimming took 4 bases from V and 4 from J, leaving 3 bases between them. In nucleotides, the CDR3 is TGTGCCAGCAGTGTTGCAGATACGCAGTATTTT. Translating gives CASSVADTQYF.

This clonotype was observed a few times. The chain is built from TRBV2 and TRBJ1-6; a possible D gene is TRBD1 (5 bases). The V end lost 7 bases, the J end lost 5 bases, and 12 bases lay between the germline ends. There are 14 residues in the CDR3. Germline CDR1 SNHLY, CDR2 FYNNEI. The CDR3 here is CASTGTGNNSPLHF. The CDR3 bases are TGTGCCAGCACTGGGACGGGTAATAATTCACCCCTCCACTTT.

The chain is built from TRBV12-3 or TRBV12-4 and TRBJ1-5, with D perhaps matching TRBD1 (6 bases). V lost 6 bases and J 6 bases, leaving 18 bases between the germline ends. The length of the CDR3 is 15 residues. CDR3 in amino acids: CASRRGRGSGQPQHF. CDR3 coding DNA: TGTGCCAGCAGAAGGGGCAGGGGTAGCGGTCAGCCCCAGCATTTT.

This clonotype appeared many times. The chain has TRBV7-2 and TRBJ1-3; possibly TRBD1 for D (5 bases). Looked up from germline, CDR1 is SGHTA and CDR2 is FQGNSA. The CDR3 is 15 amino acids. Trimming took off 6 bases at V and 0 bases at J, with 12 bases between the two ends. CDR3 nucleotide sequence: TGTGCCAGCAGTTACAGGATTAGCTCTGGAAACACCATATATTTT. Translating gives CASSYRISSGNTIYF.

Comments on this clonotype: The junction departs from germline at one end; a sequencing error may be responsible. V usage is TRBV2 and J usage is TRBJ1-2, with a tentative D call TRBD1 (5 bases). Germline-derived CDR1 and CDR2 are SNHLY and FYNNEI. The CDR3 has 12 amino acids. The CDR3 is CCARGEDYGYTF. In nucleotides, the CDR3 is TGCTGCGCCCGGGGCGAAGACTATGGCTACACCTTC.

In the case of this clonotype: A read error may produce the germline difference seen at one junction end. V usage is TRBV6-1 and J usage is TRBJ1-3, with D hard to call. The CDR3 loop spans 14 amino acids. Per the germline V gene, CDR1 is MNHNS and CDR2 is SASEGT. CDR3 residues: CASSVASAGNTVYF. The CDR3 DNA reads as TGTGCCAGCAGTGTAGCTTCGGCTGGAAACACCGTATATTTT.

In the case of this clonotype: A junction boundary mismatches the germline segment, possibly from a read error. This CDR3 is CAITEGLLTYEQYF. The DNA for the CDR3 is TGTGCCATCACTGAGGGACTGCTTACCTACGAGCAGTACTTC. The chain recombines TRBV10-3 with TRBJ2-7; D might be TRBD2 (6 bases). In germline, CDR1 is ENHRY, CDR2 SYGVKD. The CDR3 is 14 residues long.

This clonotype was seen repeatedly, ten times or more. This CDR3 is CAISAQGYEAFF. CDR3 in DNA: TGTGCCATCAGTGCTCAGGGGTACGAAGCTTTCTTT. This chain connects TRBV10-3 to TRBJ1-1; D possibly corresponds to TRBD1 (6 bases). CDR3 size: 12 residues. Trimming stripped 4 bases from V and 8 bases from J, with 11 bases between. In germline, CDR1 is ENHRY, CDR2 SYGVKD.

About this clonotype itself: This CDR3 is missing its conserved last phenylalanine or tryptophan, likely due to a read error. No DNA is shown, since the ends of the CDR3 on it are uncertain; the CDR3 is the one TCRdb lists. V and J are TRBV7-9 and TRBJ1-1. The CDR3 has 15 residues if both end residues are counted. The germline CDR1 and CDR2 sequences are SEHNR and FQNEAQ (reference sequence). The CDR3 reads CASSQVEGMNTEALL.

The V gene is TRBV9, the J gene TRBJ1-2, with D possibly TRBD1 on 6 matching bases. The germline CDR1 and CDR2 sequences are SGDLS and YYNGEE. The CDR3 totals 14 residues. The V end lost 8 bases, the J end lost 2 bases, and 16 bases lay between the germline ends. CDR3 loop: CASRGGQGNYGYTF. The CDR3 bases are TGTGCCAGTAGGGGGGGGCAGGGCAACTATGGCTACACCTTC.

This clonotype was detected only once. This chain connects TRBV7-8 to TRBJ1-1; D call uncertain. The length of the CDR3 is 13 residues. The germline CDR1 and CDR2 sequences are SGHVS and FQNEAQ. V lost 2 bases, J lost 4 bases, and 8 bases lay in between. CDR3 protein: CASSLIVGTEAFF. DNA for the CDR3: TGTGCCAGCAGCTTAATTGTGGGCACTGAAGCTTTCTTT.

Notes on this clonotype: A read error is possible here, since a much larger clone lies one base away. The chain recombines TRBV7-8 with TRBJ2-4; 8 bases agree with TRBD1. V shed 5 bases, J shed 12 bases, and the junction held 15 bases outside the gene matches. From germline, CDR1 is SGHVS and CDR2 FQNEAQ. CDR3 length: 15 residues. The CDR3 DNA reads TGTGCCAGCAGCACCAATCCAGGGGGCTCGGACACTCAGTACTTC. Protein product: CASSTNPGGSDTQYF.

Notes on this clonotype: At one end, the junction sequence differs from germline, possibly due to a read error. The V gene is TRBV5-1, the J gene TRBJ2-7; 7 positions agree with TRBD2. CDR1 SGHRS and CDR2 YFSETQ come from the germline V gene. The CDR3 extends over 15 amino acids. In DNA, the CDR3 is TGTGCCAGCAGTTACGCGGGGGAAGGCAACTACGAGCAGTACTTC. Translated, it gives CASSYAGEGNYEQYF.

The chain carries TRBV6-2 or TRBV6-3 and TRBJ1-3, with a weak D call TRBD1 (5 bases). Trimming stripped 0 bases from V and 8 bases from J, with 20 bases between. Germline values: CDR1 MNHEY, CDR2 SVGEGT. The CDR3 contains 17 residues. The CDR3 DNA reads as TGTGCCAGCAGTTACTCGCGGCTAGCGGGGGGGACGTACACCATATATTTT. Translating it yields CASSYSRLAGGTYTIYF.

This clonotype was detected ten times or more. For the CDR3, the DNA is TGTGCCAGCAGTTCTTCTTCCGGCAGGGGCCCTCTCTATGGCTACACCTTC. It encodes CASSSSSGRGPLYGYTF. The rearrangement joins TRBV7-2 to TRBJ1-2, with D possibly matching TRBD1 (6 bases). In germline, CDR1 is SGHTA, CDR2 FQGNSA. The CDR3 is 17 residues long. V was pared by 6 bases and J by 4 bases, with 24 bases between. The full variable domain, in which reference TRBV7-2 and TRBJ1-2 provide the parts outside the CDR3, is GAGVSQSPSNKVTEKGKDVELRCDPISGHTALYWYRQSLGQGLEFLIYFQGNSAPDKSGLPSDRFSAERTGGSVSTLTIQRTQQEDSAVYLCASSSSSGRGPLYGYTFGSGTRLTVV.

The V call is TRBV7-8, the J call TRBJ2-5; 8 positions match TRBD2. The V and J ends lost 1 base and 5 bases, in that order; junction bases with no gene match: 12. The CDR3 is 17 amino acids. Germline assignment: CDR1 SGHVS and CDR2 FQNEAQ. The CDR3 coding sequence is TGTGCCAGCAGCTTAGGGGCGAACGGGGGGGGTCCGGAGACCCAGTACTTC. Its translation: CASSLGANGGGPETQYF.

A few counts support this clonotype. DNA of the CDR3: TGTGCCATCAGTGCTCCTAGTAATACCGGGGAGCTGTTTTTT. Its protein product is CAISAPSNTGELFF. The chain is built from TRBV10-3 and TRBJ2-2; D not certain. Germline CDR1 reads ENHRY; CDR2 reads SYGVKD. Trimming removed 4 bases from V and 5 bases from J, with 11 bases in between. CDR3 length equals 14 residues.

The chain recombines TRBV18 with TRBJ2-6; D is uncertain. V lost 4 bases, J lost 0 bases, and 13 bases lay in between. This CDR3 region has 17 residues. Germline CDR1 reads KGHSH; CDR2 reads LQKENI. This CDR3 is CASSLPAPLSGANVLTF. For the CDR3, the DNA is TGTGCCAGCTCACTCCCCGCCCCGCTCTCTGGGGCCAACGTCCTGACTTTC.

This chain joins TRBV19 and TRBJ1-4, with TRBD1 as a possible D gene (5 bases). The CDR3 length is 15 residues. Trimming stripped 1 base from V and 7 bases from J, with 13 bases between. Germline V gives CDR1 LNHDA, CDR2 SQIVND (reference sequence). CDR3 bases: TGTGCCAGTAGTATAGTCGGCAGGGAAGGTGAAAAACTGTTTTTT. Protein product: CASSIVGREGEKLFF.

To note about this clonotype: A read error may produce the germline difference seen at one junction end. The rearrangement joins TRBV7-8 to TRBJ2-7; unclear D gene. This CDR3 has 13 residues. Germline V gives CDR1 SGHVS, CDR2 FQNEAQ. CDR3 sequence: CASSLGPEPQHYF. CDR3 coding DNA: TGTGCCAGCAGCTTGGGTCCTGAGCCCCAGCACTACTTC.

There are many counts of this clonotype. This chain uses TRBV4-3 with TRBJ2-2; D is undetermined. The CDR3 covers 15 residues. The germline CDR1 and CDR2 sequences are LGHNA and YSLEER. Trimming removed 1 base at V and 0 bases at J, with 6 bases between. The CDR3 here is CASSQVAANTGELFF. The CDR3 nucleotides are TGCGCCAGCAGCCAAGTCGCGGCGAACACCGGGGAGCTGTTTTTT.

The CDR3 DNA sequence: TGCAGTGCGAGCAAGTTTGCAGGGGGCGGTGGGTACGAGCAGTACTTC. The encoded protein is CSASKFAGGGGYEQYF. The chain employs TRBV20-1 and TRBJ2-7; 8 positions match TRBD1. The CDR3 runs to 16 residues. The V and J ends lost 6 bases and 4 bases, in that order; junction bases with no gene match: 17. Germline CDR1 DFQATT, CDR2 SNEGSKA (reference sequence).

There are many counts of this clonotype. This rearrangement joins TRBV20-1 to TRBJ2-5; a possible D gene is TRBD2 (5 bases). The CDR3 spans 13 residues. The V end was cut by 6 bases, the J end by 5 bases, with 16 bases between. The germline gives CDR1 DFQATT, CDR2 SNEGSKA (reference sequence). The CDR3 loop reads CSAYDTRGETQYF. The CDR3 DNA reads TGCAGTGCCTACGACACCCGAGGGGAGACCCAGTACTTC.

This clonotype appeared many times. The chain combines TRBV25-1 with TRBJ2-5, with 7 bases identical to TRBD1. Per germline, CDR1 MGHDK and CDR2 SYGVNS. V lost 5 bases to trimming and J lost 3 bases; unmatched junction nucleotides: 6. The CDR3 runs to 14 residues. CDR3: CASSRQGVKETQYF. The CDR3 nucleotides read TGTGCCAGCAGTAGACAGGGAGTTAAAGAGACCCAGTACTTC. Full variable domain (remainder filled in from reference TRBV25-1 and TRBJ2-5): EADIYQTPRYLVIGTGKKITLECSQTMGHDKMYWYQQDPGMELHLIHYSYGVNSTEKGDLSSESTVSRIRTEHFPLTLESARPSHTSQYLCASSRQGVKETQYFGPGTRLLVL.

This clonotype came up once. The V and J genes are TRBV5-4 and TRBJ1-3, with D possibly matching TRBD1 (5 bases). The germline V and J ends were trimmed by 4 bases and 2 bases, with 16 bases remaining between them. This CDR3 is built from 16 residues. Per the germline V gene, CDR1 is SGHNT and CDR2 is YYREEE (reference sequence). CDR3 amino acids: CASSRGVTGAGNTIYF. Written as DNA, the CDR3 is TGTGCCAGCAGCCGGGGCGTTACGGGGGCTGGAAACACCATATATTTT.

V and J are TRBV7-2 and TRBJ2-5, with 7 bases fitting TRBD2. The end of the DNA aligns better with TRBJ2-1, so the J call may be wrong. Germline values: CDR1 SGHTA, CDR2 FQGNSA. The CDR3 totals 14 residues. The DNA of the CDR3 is TGTGCCAGCAGCCTAGGAGGGGAGGGAGATGAGCAGTTCTTC. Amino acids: CASSLGGEGDEQFF.

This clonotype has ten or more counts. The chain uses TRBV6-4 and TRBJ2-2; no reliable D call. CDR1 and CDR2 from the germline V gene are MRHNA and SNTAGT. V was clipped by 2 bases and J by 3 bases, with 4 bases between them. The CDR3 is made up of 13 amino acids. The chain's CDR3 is CASSDRDTGELFF. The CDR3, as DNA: TGTGCCAGCAGTGACAGGGACACCGGGGAGCTGTTTTTT.

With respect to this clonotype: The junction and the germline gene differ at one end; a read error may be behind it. The CDR3 sequence: CAGSTSGGNQPQHF. CDR3 nucleotide sequence: TGTGCCGGCAGCACCAGTGGGGGGAATCAGCCCCAGCACTTT. V gene TRBV9 combines with J gene TRBJ1-5; perhaps TRBD1 as D (5 bases). This CDR3 is 14 amino acids long. CDR1 and CDR2 (germline): SGDLS, YYNGEE. Full variable domain (missing parts from reference TRBV9 and TRBJ1-5): DSGVTQTPKHLITATGQRVTLRCSPRSGDLSVYWYQQSLDQGLQFLIQYYNGEERAKGNILERFSAQQFPDLHSELNLSSLELGDSALYFCAGSTSGGNQPQHFGDGTRLSIL.